This T cell receptor (beta chain) was captured in a study of blood T cell repertoires in COVID-19. About the study: The origin of the acute and convalescent COVID-19 samples was the United States, Italy and Spain. The cDNA or gDNA used as material had been derived from T cells, B-cell-depleted T cells, or PBMCs.

This clone was seen a handful of times. Original handling: Estimated nucleated cell counts came from reference gene primer amplification. Measured with immunoSEQ multiplex PCR; TCRdb has only the in-frame clones, and not every one. The V and J calls and clone size come from that table; D and trimming were worked out from the DNA. This sample has under 200,000 clones; around 80% occur once, and the top ten carry 2.5% to 3%. The germline gives CDR1 MNHEY, CDR2 SVGAGI. There are 14 residues in the CDR3. The J segment lost 0 bases and the V segment lost 6 bases, leaving 4 bases of the junction unmatched. The TCR originated in a woman in her sixties with acute or convalescent COVID-19. Sequencing used peripheral blood. The rearrangement links TRBV6-5 to TRBJ2-7; TRBD1 agrees at 8 bases. CDR3 nucleotides: TGTGCCAGCAGCCGCGGGACAGGCTCCTACGAGCAGTACTTC. Amino acid sequence: CASSRGTGSYEQYF.